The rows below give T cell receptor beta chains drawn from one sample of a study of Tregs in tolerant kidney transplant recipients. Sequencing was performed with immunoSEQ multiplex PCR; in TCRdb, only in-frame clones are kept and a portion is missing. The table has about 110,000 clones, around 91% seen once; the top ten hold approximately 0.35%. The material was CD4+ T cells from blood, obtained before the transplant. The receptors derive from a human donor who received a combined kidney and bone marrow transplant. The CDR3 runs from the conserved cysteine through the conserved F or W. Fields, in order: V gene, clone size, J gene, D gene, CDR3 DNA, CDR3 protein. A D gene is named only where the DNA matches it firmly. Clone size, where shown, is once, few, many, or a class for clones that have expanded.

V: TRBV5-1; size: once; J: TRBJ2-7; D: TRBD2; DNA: TGCGCCAGCAGCTTAGCGGGAGGCGCCTACGAGCAGTACTTC; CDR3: CASSLAGGAYEQYF
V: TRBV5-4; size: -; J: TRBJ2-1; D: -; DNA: TGTGCCAGCAGCGAGGGCCCGTACAATGAGCAGTTCTTC; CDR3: CASSEGPYNEQFF
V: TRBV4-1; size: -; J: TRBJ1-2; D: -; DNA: TGCGCCAGCAGCCAAGAGGGAGGGTATGGCTACACCTTC; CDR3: CASSQEGGYGYTF
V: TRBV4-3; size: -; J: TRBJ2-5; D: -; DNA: TGCGCCAGCTCAACCTGGGGCAGGGGCCCAGAGTACCAAGAGACCCAGTACTTC; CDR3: CASSTWGRGPEYQETQYF
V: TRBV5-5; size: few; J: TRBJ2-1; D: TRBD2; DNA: TGTGCCAGCAGCGAACGGGGGGACCGCTCCTACAATGAGCAGTTCTTC; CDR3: CASSERGDRSYNEQFF
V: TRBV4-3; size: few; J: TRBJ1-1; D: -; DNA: TGCGCCAGCAGCCAAGCGCGGAACACTGAAGCTTTCTTT; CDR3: CASSQARNTEAFF
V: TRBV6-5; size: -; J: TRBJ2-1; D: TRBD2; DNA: TGTGCCAGCAGTGGTACTAGCGTCGATGAGCAGTTCTTC; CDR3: CASSGTSVDEQFF
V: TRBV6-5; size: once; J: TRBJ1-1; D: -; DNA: TGTGCCAGCAGTTATGCCCGGGGGGCAACTGAAGCTTTCTTT; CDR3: CASSYARGATEAFF
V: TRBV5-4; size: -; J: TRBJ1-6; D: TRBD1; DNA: TGTGCCAGCAGCCTAGGACAGGGTAATTCACCCCTCCACTTT; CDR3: CASSLGQGNSPLHF
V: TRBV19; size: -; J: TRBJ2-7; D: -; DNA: TGTGCCAGCTCCGCCGGACTGTTCCTCGAGCAGTACTTC; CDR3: CASSAGLFLEQYF
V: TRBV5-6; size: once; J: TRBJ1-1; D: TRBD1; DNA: TGTGCCAGCAGCTTGGTTGACAGGGGCGCTGAAGCTTTCTTT; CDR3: CASSLVDRGAEAFF
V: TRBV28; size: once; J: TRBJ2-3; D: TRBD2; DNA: TGTGCCAGCCCTAGCGGGAGTTTTACAGATACGCAGTATTTT; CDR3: CASPSGSFTDTQYF
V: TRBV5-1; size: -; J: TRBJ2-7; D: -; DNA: TGCGCCAGCACCTCCGACCGGGACACCACTTACGAGCAGTACTTC; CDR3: CASTSDRDTTYEQYF
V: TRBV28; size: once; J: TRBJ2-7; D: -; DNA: TGTGCCAGCAGTTTGGGGGCGGCCTCCTACGAGCAGTACTTC; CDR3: CASSLGAASYEQYF
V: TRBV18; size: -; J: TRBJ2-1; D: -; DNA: TGTGCCAGCTCGCGATCTTACAGCTCCAATGAGCAGTTCTTC; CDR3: CASSRSYSSNEQFF
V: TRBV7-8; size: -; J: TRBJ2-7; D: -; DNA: TGTGCCAGCAGCTTAAAGCGGGACAGGCCCTACGAGCAGTACTTC; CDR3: CASSLKRDRPYEQYF
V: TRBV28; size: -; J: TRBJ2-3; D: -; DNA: TGTGCCAGCATCGATGGGGGGACGGGTAGAACAGATACGCAGTATTTT; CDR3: CASIDGGTGRTDTQYF
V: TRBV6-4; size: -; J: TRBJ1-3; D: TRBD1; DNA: TGTGCCAGCAGTGGACAGGGCCCAAACACCATATATTTT; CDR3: CASSGQGPNTIYF
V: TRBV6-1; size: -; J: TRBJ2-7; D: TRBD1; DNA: TGTGCCAGCAGGGGGACAGGCTATTACGAGCAGTACTTC; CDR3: CASRGTGYYEQYF
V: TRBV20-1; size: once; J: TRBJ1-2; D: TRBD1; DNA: TGCAGTAAAGGACAGGGGGCCGGCTACACCTTC; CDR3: CSKGQGAGYTF
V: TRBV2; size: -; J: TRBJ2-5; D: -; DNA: TGTGCCAGCAGAGGGCATATGGGACTTCAAGAGACCCAGTACTTC; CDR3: CASRGHMGLQETQYF
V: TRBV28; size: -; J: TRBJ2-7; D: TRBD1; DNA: TGTGCCAGCAGTCAGGTACAGGGGGTCACTTACGAGCAGTACTTC; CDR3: CASSQVQGVTYEQYF
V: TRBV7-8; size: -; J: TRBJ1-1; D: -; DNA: TGTGCCAGCAGCTATAAGGACAGCCCGAACACTGAAGCTTTCTTT; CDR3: CASSYKDSPNTEAFF
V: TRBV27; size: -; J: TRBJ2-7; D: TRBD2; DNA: TGTGCCAGCAGCCCCTTAGCGGGAGGTTTCTACGAGCAGTACTTC; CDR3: CASSPLAGGFYEQYF
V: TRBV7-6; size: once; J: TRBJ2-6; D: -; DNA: TGTGCCAGCAGTCCCAGATTCTCTGGGGCCAACGTCCTGACTTTC; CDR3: CASSPRFSGANVLTF
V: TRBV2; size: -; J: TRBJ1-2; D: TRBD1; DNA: TGTGCCAGCACCTCGGCAGGGGGCGTCGATGGCTACACCTTC; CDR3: CASTSAGGVDGYTF
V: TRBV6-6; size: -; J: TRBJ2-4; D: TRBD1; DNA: TGTGCCAGCAGTAACGACAGGGGCAACATTCAGTACTTC; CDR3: CASSNDRGNIQYF
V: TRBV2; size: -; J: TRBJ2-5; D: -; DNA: TGTGCCAGTTCCGAAGAGACCCAGTACTTC; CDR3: CASSEETQYF
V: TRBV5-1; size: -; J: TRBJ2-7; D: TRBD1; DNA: TGCGCCAGCAGCCAGGGGACAGGAAGCTCCTACGAGCAGTACTTC; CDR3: CASSQGTGSSYEQYF
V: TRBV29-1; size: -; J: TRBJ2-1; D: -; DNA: TGCAGCGTTGAAGGGTGGTACTCCCACTACAATGAGCAGTTCTTC; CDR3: CSVEGWYSHYNEQFF
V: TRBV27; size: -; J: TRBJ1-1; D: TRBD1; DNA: TGTGCCAGCAGGCGAACAGGGGGCACTGAAGCTTTCTTT; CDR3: CASRRTGGTEAFF
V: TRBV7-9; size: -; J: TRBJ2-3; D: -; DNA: TGTGCCAGCAGCTTGACAGGTAGCACAGATACGCAGTATTTT; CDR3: CASSLTGSTDTQYF
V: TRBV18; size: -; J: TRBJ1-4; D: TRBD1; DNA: TGTGCCAGCTCCAGGGGGGCCGGCGCAAAAAAGGGACTGTTTTTT; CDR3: CASSRGAGAKKGLFF
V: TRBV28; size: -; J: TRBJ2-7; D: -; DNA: TGTGCCAGCAGCCTAGGGACACCCTACGAGCAGTACTTC; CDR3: CASSLGTPYEQYF
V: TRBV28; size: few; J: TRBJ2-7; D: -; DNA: TGTGCCAGCAGTTTGAGGGTGCCTACGGAGCAGTACTTC; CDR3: CASSLRVPTEQYF
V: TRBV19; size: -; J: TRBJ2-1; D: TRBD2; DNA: TGTGCCAGTAGTGCTAGCGGCCACAATGAGCAGTTCTTC; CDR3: CASSASGHNEQFF
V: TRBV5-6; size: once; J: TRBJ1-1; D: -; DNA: TGTGCCAGCAGCTTCCAGGGGCGGACTGAAGCTTTCTTT; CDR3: CASSFQGRTEAFF
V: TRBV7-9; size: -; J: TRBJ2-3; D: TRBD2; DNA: TGTGCCGGTACGGCTAGCGGGAGCACAGATACGCAGTATTTT; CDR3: CAGTASGSTDTQYF
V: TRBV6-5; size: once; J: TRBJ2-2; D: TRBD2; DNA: TGTGCCAGCGAAGGACTAGCGGGAGCCACCGGGGAGCTGTTTTTT; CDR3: CASEGLAGATGELFF
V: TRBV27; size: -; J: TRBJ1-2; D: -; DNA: TGTGCCAGCAGTGTAAAACAGGGAGAGGGCTATGGCTACACCTTC; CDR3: CASSVKQGEGYGYTF